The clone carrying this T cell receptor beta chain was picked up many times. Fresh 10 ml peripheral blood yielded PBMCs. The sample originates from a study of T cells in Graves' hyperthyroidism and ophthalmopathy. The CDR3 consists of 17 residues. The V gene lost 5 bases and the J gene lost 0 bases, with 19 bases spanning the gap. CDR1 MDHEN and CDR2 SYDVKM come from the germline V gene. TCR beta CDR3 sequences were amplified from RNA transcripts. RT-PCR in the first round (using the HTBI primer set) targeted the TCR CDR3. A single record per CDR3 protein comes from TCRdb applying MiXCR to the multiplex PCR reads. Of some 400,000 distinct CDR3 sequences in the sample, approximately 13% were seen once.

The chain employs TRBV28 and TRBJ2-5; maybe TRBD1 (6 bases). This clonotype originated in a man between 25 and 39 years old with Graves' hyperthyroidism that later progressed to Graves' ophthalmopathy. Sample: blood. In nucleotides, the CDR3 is TGTGCCAGCAGTCTCCTGCGTCCTGACAGGAACCAAGAGACCCAGTACTTC. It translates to CASSLLRPDRNQETQYF.